Below, 10 T cell receptor beta chains from the same sample are listed, as sequenced in a study of identical twins. From the 5' RACE reads, TCRdb called clonotypes with MiXCR, one entry per CDR3 protein. The sample lists 1.5 million to 2 million distinct CDR3 sequences; about 32% were seen once. Specimen: cord blood. Receptors were obtained from a newborn girl in good health.

The table lists this clonotype with a few counts. The CDR3 bases are TGTGCCAGCAGCCAAATAGGGGGGCAACTCACAGATACGCAGTATTTT. It encodes CASSQIGGQLTDTQYF. The chain is built from TRBV9 and TRBJ2-3, with D perhaps assigned TRBD1 or TRBD2 (6 bases each). This CDR3 spans 16 amino acids. The V gene lost 4 bases and the J gene lost 2 bases, with 17 bases spanning the gap. Germline V gives CDR1 SGDLS, CDR2 YYNGEE. Variable domain in full (rest from reference TRBV9 and TRBJ2-3): DSGVTQTPKHLITATGQRVTLRCSPRSGDLSVYWYQQSLDQGLQFLIQYYNGEERAKGNILERFSAQQFPDLHSELNLSSLELGDSALYFCASSQIGGQLTDTQYFGPGTRLTVL.

The J gene is TRBJ2-2, the V gene TRBV6-5, with D unresolved. CDR1 is MNHEY, CDR2 SVGAGI, per germline. V lost 0 bases to trimming and J lost 3 bases, with 11 bases between them. CDR3 length: 16 residues. The CDR3 coding sequence is TGTGCCAGCAGTTACTCGATCCGGCTGGACACCGGGGAGCTGTTTTTT. Protein product: CASSYSIRLDTGELFF.

This clonotype was counted between two and nine times. V gene TRBV20-1 combines with J gene TRBJ2-7, with TRBD1 matching over 10 bases. V gave up 1 base and J gave up 6 bases; unmatched junction bases: 6. This CDR3 contains 14 residues. CDR1 DFQATT and CDR2 SNEGSKA come from the germline V gene (reference sequence). The CDR3 sequence is CSARGPDRGLEQYF. The DNA of the CDR3 is TGCAGTGCTAGAGGTCCTGACAGGGGGCTCGAGCAGTACTTC.

The chain joins TRBV3-1 to TRBJ1-1, with D possibly TRBD1 on 5 matching bases. Looked up from germline, CDR1 is LGHDT and CDR2 is YNNKEL (reference sequence). The CDR3 length is 13 residues. Trimming removed 4 bases from V and 10 bases from J, with 16 bases in between. CDR3: CASSLGPGGGAFF. CDR3 DNA sequence: TGTGCCAGCAGCCTTGGACCCGGGGGGGGAGCTTTCTTT.

This clonotype was recorded many times. The chain couples TRBV13 to TRBJ1-1, with 7 bases matching TRBD1. The CDR3 consists of 14 residues. Germline trimming cut 5 bases from V and 1 base from J; bases unmatched to any gene: 4. Per germline, CDR1 PRHDT and CDR2 FYEKMQ (reference sequence). CDR3 in amino acids: CASSPWTGNTEAFF. The CDR3 DNA reads as TGTGCCAGCAGCCCATGGACAGGGAACACTGAAGCTTTCTTT.

The CDR3 DNA reads as TGCAGCGTTGTGGTTGGGAGCGGGAGAAGTTATGAGCAGTTCTTC. It specifies CSVVVGSGRSYEQFF. The chain carries TRBV29-1 and TRBJ2-1; 8 positions agree with TRBD2. Per the germline V gene, CDR1 is SQVTM and CDR2 is ANQGSEA. J lost 8 bases, V lost 4 bases, and 13 bases had no gene match. The CDR3 contains 15 residues.

The rearrangement uses TRBV12-3 or TRBV12-4 and TRBJ1-4, with D hard to call. Trimming left V 8 bases short and J 4 bases short, with 11 bases between. The CDR3 loop spans 13 amino acids. In DNA, the CDR3 is TGTGCCAGCTCGCGGGCGGGTAATGAAAAACTGTTTTTT. Protein product: CASSRAGNEKLFF.

This chain joins TRBV4-2 and TRBJ1-2, with TRBD1 identical over 9 bases. Unmatched junction bases numbered 12, after V lost 0 bases and J lost 4 bases. Germline V CDR1 and CDR2: LGHNA, YNFKEQ. The CDR3 is made up of 18 amino acids. Written as DNA, the CDR3 is TGTGCCAGCAGCCAAGAATCGACAGGGGGGAGTTCGGCCTATGGCTACACCTTC. Translation: CASSQESTGGSSAYGYTF.

The V call is TRBV20-1, the J call TRBJ2-3; 9 bases agree with TRBD2. The junction had 8 bases not matched to a gene; V was cut back by 1 base and J by 6 bases. CDR3 length: 15 amino acids. Germline CDR1 reads DFQATT; CDR2 reads SNEGSKA (reference sequence). The CDR3 DNA sequence: TGCAGTGCTAGAGGACTGCGGGGGGGCCTCGATACGCAGTATTTT. Translation gives CSARGLRGGLDTQYF.

J is TRBJ1-1 and V is TRBV3-1; D remains unclear. The CDR3 runs to 15 residues. V was trimmed by 1 base and J by 1 base, leaving 10 bases between them. Germline-derived CDR1 and CDR2 are LGHDT and YNNKEL (reference sequence). The CDR3 protein is CASSQGMTRNTEAFF. CDR3 in DNA: TGTGCCAGCAGCCAAGGTATGACCCGGAACACTGAAGCTTTCTTT.